This T cell receptor (beta chain) comes out of a study of liver allograft versus peripheral blood T cells. For the study at large: Repertoires from peripheral blood of liver transplant recipients were compared with those inside their transplanted livers. General study findings and limits: Peripheral blood reportedly held T cell receptor repertoires that differed from those inside liver allografts.

This clonotype rates as medium-sized. Its target is not known. The germline V gene encodes CDR1 MNHNS and CDR2 SASEGT. The V and J ends lost 0 bases and 8 bases respectively, with 10 bases between them. This CDR3 contains 13 residues. A single record per CDR3 protein comes from TCRdb applying MiXCR to the reads. The data hold nearly 3,000 distinct CDR3 sequences, with 16% observed a single time. The rearrangement joins TRBV6-1 to TRBJ1-2; D remains ambiguous. The origin of this receptor is a human patient who had a liver transplant. Some of these T cells may belong to the graft donor. The CDR3 DNA follows: TGTGCCAGCAGTGAAGCGCCCGCCCGGGGCTACACCTTC. It specifies CASSEAPARGYTF.